This entry is about one T cell receptor beta chain. The data stem from a study of T cell changes during pregnancy in multiple sclerosis. The CDR3 is 14 amino acids. Germline values: CDR1 SNHLY, CDR2 FYNNEI. V dropped 3 bases and J dropped 2 bases, with 10 bases sitting between them. TCRdb's table, derived via immunoSEQ multiplex PCR, lists solely in-frame clones and lacks some. In the table there are over 25,000 clones, roughly nine tenths of which are singletons. V gene TRBV2 combines with J gene TRBJ2-5; TRBD1 might be the D (6 bases). The input for sequencing was CD8+ T cells from peripheral blood mononuclear cells, taken in the third trimester of pregnancy. The clonotype was recovered from a female donor with multiple sclerosis, enrolled in a pregnancy study. CDR3 loop: CASSDPDRQETQYF. CDR3 nucleotides: TGTGCCAGCAGTGACCCGGACAGACAAGAGACCCAGTACTTC. The full variable domain, in which reference TRBV2 and TRBJ2-5 provide the parts outside the CDR3, is EPEVTQTPSHQVTQMGQEVILRCVPISNHLYFYWYRQILGQKVEFLVSFYNNEISEKSEIFDDQFSVERPDGSNFTLKIRSTKLEDSAMYFCASSDPDRQETQYFGPGTRLLVL.